Below, 22 T cell receptor beta chains from the same sample are listed, as sequenced in a study of blood T cell repertoires in COVID-19. Some clones are missing from TCRdb's copy, which holds only in-frame ones; the method was immunoSEQ multiplex PCR. The profile shows a few hundred thousand clones, more than 75% of them singletons. Sequenced: peripheral blood. These receptors were obtained from a woman aged 30 to 39 who had recovered from COVID-19.

V is TRBV6-2 or TRBV6-3 and J is TRBJ2-3; 8 bases match TRBD2. CDR1 MNHEY and CDR2 SVGEGT come from the germline V gene. This CDR3 region has 16 residues. V shed 2 bases and J 3 bases; nucleotides not matched to a gene: 7. CDR3 sequence: CASSYVSGSLTDTQYF. The CDR3 DNA sequence: TGTGCCAGCAGTTACGTGAGCGGGAGCTTAACAGATACGCAGTATTTT.

The genes are TRBV2 and TRBJ2-3, with a tentative D call TRBD1 (5 bases). The CDR3 has 14 residues. The V end lost 7 bases, the J end lost 4 bases, and 15 bases lay between the germline ends. The germline CDR1 and CDR2 sequences are SNHLY and FYNNEI. CDR3 sequence: CASKVDWGADTQYF. In DNA form, the CDR3 reads TGTGCCAGCAAGGTCGATTGGGGCGCAGATACGCAGTATTTT.

This sequence joins TRBV2 and TRBJ2-1, with a tentative D call TRBD2 (5 bases). Germline CDR1 SNHLY, CDR2 FYNNEI. Trimming left V 5 bases short and J 5 bases short, with 16 bases between. This CDR3 contains 15 residues. CDR3 coding DNA: TGTGCCAGCAGTAAATCCGGGAACCGAAACAATGAGCAGTTCTTC. This codes for CASSKSGNRNNEQFF.

This chain uses TRBV14 with TRBJ1-1, with TRBD1 identical over 9 bases. V trimming: 5 bases; J trimming: 4 bases; junction bases outside the gene matches: 11. The CDR3 has 16 amino acids. CDR1 SGHDN and CDR2 FVKESK come from the germline V gene. This CDR3 reads CASSYVTGGAITEAFF. In DNA form, the CDR3 reads TGTGCCAGCAGCTACGTAACAGGGGGCGCCATCACTGAAGCTTTCTTT.

This chain joins TRBV4-3 and TRBJ2-7; D is perhaps TRBD1 (5 bases). The CDR3 length is 14 residues. CDR1 is LGHNA and CDR2 is YSLEER in the germline V gene. Trimming took off 4 bases at V and 1 base at J, with 11 bases between the two ends. The CDR3 here is CASSPGTGSYEQYF. CDR3 sequence (DNA): TGCGCCAGCAGCCCTGGAACAGGTTCCTACGAGCAGTACTTC.

The chain carries TRBV19 and TRBJ1-2; D unclear. Germline V gives CDR1 LNHDA, CDR2 SQIVND (reference sequence). The CDR3 is made up of 15 amino acids. Deletions cut 8 bases from V and 0 bases from J, with 16 bases between. The CDR3 spells CASRETAISNYGYTF. As DNA, the CDR3 is TGTGCCAGTCGAGAAACAGCAATTTCTAACTATGGCTACACCTTC.

The chain uses TRBV9 and TRBJ2-5, with TRBD2 identical over 8 bases. The CDR3 extends over 14 amino acids. CDR1 and CDR2 (germline): SGDLS, YYNGEE. After removal of 3 bases from V and 5 bases from J, the junction contained 6 bases not matched to a gene. CDR3 nucleotide sequence: TGTGCCAGCAGCGCCCGGGGGGGCGCGGAGACCCAGTACTTC. It specifies CASSARGGAETQYF. Supplemented by reference TRBV9 and TRBJ2-5, the full variable domain reads DSGVTQTPKHLITATGQRVTLRCSPRSGDLSVYWYQQSLDQGLQFLIQYYNGEERAKGNILERFSAQQFPDLHSELNLSSLELGDSALYFCASSARGGAETQYFGPGTRLLVL.

The genes are TRBV27 and TRBJ2-6, with 8 bases that match TRBD1. V lost 5 bases, J lost 4 bases, and 13 bases stayed unmatched. Germline V gene lookup returns CDR1 MNHEY and CDR2 SMNVEV (reference sequence). The CDR3 is made up of 18 amino acids. CDR3 sequence: CASSHSEQGEYGANVLTF. CDR3 nucleotide sequence: TGTGCCAGCAGTCATTCCGAACAGGGGGAATACGGGGCCAACGTCCTGACTTTC.

The count of this clone is one. The chain recombines TRBV28 with TRBJ1-2; no clear D gene. The CDR3 loop spans 15 amino acids. V lost 5 bases to trimming and J lost 2 bases, with 15 bases between them. Germline V gene sequence: CDR1 MDHEN, CDR2 SYDVKM. The CDR3 reads CASSTQEGRNYGYTF. In nucleotides, the CDR3 is TGTGCCAGCAGTACCCAGGAGGGCCGGAACTATGGCTACACCTTC.

V gene TRBV6-5 combines with J gene TRBJ1-5; tentative D call: TRBD1 (5 bases). V dropped 7 bases and J dropped 1 base, with 8 bases sitting between them. The CDR3 extends over 13 amino acids. Germline V gene sequence: CDR1 MNHEY, CDR2 SVGAGI. The CDR3 nucleotides are TGTGCCAGCAACAGGTTGAGCAATCAGCCCCAGCATTTT. It is translated as CASNRLSNQPQHF.

This clone has more than one count but fewer than ten. The chain employs TRBV29-1 and TRBJ1-2; 8 bases map to TRBD1. CDR3 size: 12 residues. The germline gives CDR1 SQVTM, CDR2 ANQGSEA. The V and J ends lost 6 bases and 7 bases, in that order; junction bases with no gene match: 7. The CDR3 DNA is TGCAGCGTGTCAGGGGGCGCGGGTGGCTACACCTTC. Amino acid sequence: CSVSGGAGGYTF.

This clone was seen more than once but under ten times. Additional DNA sequences in this sample encode the identical CDR3. This chain uses TRBV7-2 with TRBJ2-7, with TRBD1 matching 9 bases. CDR1 and CDR2 from the germline V gene are SGHTA and FQGNSA. CDR3 length: 15 amino acids. The V segment lost 2 bases and the J segment 1 base; nucleotides outside the gene matches: 3. The CDR3 loop is CASSLRGTGSYEQYF. The CDR3 bases are TGTGCCAGCAGCTTAAGGGGGACAGGGTCCTACGAGCAGTACTTC. Filled out from reference TRBV7-2 and TRBJ2-7, the complete variable domain reads GAGVSQSPSNKVTEKGKDVELRCDPISGHTALYWYRQSLGQGLEFLIYFQGNSAPDKSGLPSDRFSAERTGGSVSTLTIQRTQQEDSAVYLCASSLRGTGSYEQYFGPGTRLTVT.

CDR3 nucleotide sequence: TGTGCCAGCAGGGCAGGGGGCACTGAAGCTTTCTTT. It specifies CASRAGGTEAFF. The V call is TRBV7-2, the J call TRBJ1-1; TRBD1 matches at 7 bases. J lost 4 bases, V lost 6 bases, and 2 bases had no gene match. This CDR3 spans 12 amino acids. Per the germline V gene, CDR1 is SGHTA and CDR2 is FQGNSA.

This CDR3 is CASNSQGNYGYTF. The CDR3 DNA follows: TGTGCCAGTAACTCACAGGGGAACTATGGCTACACCTTC. The chain has TRBV19 and TRBJ1-2; 7 bases are shared with TRBD1. The germline CDR1 and CDR2 sequences are LNHDA and SQIVND (reference sequence). The V segment lost 7 bases and the J segment 2 bases; nucleotides outside the gene matches: 4. This CDR3 is 13 amino acids long.

This chain links TRBV4-1 with TRBJ2-6, with D perhaps matching TRBD2 (7 bases). Germline values: CDR1 MGHRA, CDR2 YSYEKL. Trimming left V 4 bases short and J 1 base short, with 11 bases between. The CDR3 runs 16 residues. CDR3 bases: TGCGCCAGCAGCCCTGGGGGGGCTTCTGGGGCCAACGTCCTGACTTTC. Translating it yields CASSPGGASGANVLTF.

The V and J genes are TRBV4-1 and TRBJ1-1, with TRBD1 identical over 8 bases. Germline loops: CDR1 MGHRA, CDR2 YSYEKL. The CDR3 contains 16 residues. J lost 1 base, V lost 3 bases, and 7 bases had no gene match. DNA for the CDR3: TGCGCCAGCAGCCACCGAGAGACAGGGGCGAACACTGAAGCTTTCTTT. Translated: CASSHRETGANTEAFF.

CDR3 region: CASSPGTKPNEKLFF. In DNA form, the CDR3 reads TGTGCCAGCAGCCCCGGGACAAAACCTAATGAAAAACTGTTTTTT. V is TRBV5-6 and J is TRBJ1-4; possibly TRBD1 for D (6 bases). The CDR3 is 15 residues long. CDR1 is SGHDT and CDR2 is YYEEEE in the germline V gene. Trimming stripped 4 bases from V and 3 bases from J, with 13 bases between.

The rearrangement links TRBV7-2 to TRBJ2-7, with D tentatively TRBD1 (6 bases). V dropped 2 bases and J dropped 5 bases, with 16 bases sitting between them. Germline values: CDR1 SGHTA, CDR2 FQGNSA. This CDR3 has 15 amino acids. The chain's CDR3 is CASSLRGTIAHEQYF. The DNA of the CDR3 is TGTGCCAGCAGCTTAAGGGGGACAATAGCCCACGAGCAGTACTTC. The full variable domain, completed using reference TRBV7-2 and TRBJ2-7, is GAGVSQSPSNKVTEKGKDVELRCDPISGHTALYWYRQSLGQGLEFLIYFQGNSAPDKSGLPSDRFSAERTGGSVSTLTIQRTQQEDSAVYLCASSLRGTIAHEQYFGPGTRLTVT.

The rearrangement uses TRBV30 and TRBJ1-1, with unresolved D. Germline CDR1 is GTSNPN and CDR2 is SVGIG (reference sequence). V shed 0 bases and J shed 5 bases, with 10 bases lying between them. This CDR3 has 13 amino acids. CDR3 in DNA: TGTGCCTGGAGTGTGGCTCGGGAGACTGAAGCTTTCTTT. As protein: CAWSVARETEAFF.

The V and J genes are TRBV18 and TRBJ1-1; 7 bases match TRBD1. CDR1 is KGHSH and CDR2 is LQKENI in the germline V gene. The junction had 4 bases not matched to a gene; V was cut back by 4 bases and J by 2 bases. The CDR3 is made up of 14 amino acids. Here the CDR3 reads CASSRGQLNTEAFF. CDR3 nucleotides: TGTGCCAGCTCACGGGGACAGCTTAACACTGAAGCTTTCTTT.

The chain is built from TRBV7-2 and TRBJ2-7; maybe TRBD1 (6 bases). Germline V gene data show CDR1 as SGHTA and CDR2 as FQGNSA. V was clipped by 4 bases and J by 1 base, with 11 bases between them. This CDR3 has 14 amino acids. The CDR3 nucleotides read TGTGCCAGCAGCTCCTGGACAGATTCCTACGAGCAGTACTTC. Translating it yields CASSSWTDSYEQYF.

The chain uses TRBV18 and TRBJ1-1; D is ambiguous. The CDR3 runs 15 residues. With 3 bases removed from V and 2 bases from J, the gap between germline ends came to 13 bases. The V gene's germline CDR1 is KGHSH and CDR2 LQKENI. The CDR3 nucleotides read TGTGCCAGCTCACCTTCCCCAGGAGGAAACACTGAAGCTTTCTTT. Translating gives CASSPSPGGNTEAFF. Looking up the rest from reference TRBV18 and TRBJ1-1 gives the full variable domain: NAGVMQNPRHLVRRRGQEARLRCSPMKGHSHVYWYRQLPEEGLKFMVYLQKENIIDESGMPKERFSAEFPKEGPSILRIQQVVRGDSAAYFCASSPSPGGNTEAFFGQGTRLTVV.